One sample yielded the 7 T cell receptor beta chains listed below, sequenced in a study of blood T cell repertoires in COVID-19. TCRdb's table, derived via immunoSEQ multiplex PCR, lists solely in-frame clones and lacks some. The repertoire holds roughly 180,000 clones, with roughly 85% as singletons. The specimen sequenced was peripheral blood. The receptors here all came from a woman in her forties or fifties with COVID-19, enrolled during active disease.

The genes are TRBV5-1 and TRBJ2-7, with 7 bases lining up with TRBD2. Germline-derived CDR1 and CDR2 are SGHRS and YFSETQ. The length of the CDR3 is 15 residues. Trimming cost V 4 bases and J 6 bases; bases outside gene matches: 13. Here the CDR3 reads CASSVTAGTIREQYF. DNA for the CDR3: TGCGCCAGCAGCGTAACAGCCGGGACTATCCGCGAGCAGTACTTC.

This clone was counted a single time. The chain carries TRBV3-1 (or the pseudogene TRBV3-2) and TRBJ2-7, with D unclear. V lost 1 base and J lost 4, with 5 bases in between. The CDR3 consists of 12 residues. The V gene's germline CDR1 is LGHDT and CDR2 YNNKEL (reference sequence). The CDR3 here is CASSQVLYEQYF. CDR3 coding DNA: TGTGCCAGCAGCCAAGTCCTTTACGAGCAGTACTTC.

The rearrangement links TRBV7-9 to TRBJ2-2; possibly TRBD1 for D (5 bases). This CDR3 has 17 residues. From germline, CDR1 is SEHNR and CDR2 FQNEAQ (reference sequence). Trimming shortened V by 2 bases and J by 2 bases, and 15 bases separated the two germline ends. CDR3 coding DNA: TGTGCCAGCAGCTTACGGCAGGCAGGGCTCAACACCGGGGAGCTGTTTTTT. It translates to CASSLRQAGLNTGELFF. The variable domain in full, with the rest retrieved from reference TRBV7-9 and TRBJ2-2, is DTGVSQNPRHKITKRGQNVTFRCDPISEHNRLYWYRQTLGQGPEFLTYFQNEAQLEKSRLLSDRFSAERPKGSFSTLEIQRTEQGDSAMYLCASSLRQAGLNTGELFFGEGSRLTVL.

The chain is built from TRBV9 and TRBJ2-3; D remains unclear. CDR3 size: 15 residues. V shed 2 bases and J shed 0 bases, with 10 bases lying between them. Germline assignment: CDR1 SGDLS and CDR2 YYNGEE. This CDR3 is CASSVALTSTDTQYF. The CDR3 DNA reads TGTGCCAGCAGCGTTGCACTTACTAGCACAGATACGCAGTATTTT. Variable domain in full (rest from reference TRBV9 and TRBJ2-3): DSGVTQTPKHLITATGQRVTLRCSPRSGDLSVYWYQQSLDQGLQFLIQYYNGEERAKGNILERFSAQQFPDLHSELNLSSLELGDSALYFCASSVALTSTDTQYFGPGTRLTVL.

The chain couples TRBV6-1 to TRBJ1-2, with TRBD1 matching 9 bases. V lost 0 bases and J lost 4; bases outside the gene matches: 6. The CDR3 extends over 16 amino acids. Germline V lookup: CDR1 MNHNS, CDR2 SASEGT. This CDR3 reads CASSEAGQGTLYGYTF. CDR3 DNA: TGTGCCAGCAGTGAAGCGGGACAGGGAACGCTCTATGGCTACACCTTC.

The gene calls are TRBV11-2 and TRBJ1-4, with D possibly TRBD1 on 5 matching bases. CDR1 and CDR2 (germline): SGHAT, FQNNGV. This CDR3 contains 16 residues. Trimming removed 1 base at V and 0 bases at J, with 9 bases between. The CDR3 loop reads CASSLVGGATNEKLFF. The CDR3 nucleotides read TGTGCCAGCAGCTTAGTTGGGGGGGCAACTAATGAAAAACTGTTTTTT.

The chain joins TRBV30 to TRBJ2-7; 8 nucleotides agree with TRBD1. CDR1 and CDR2 (germline): GTSNPN, SVGIG (reference sequence). Trimming took 1 base from V and 3 from J; bases not matched to a gene: 5. The CDR3 is made up of 14 amino acids. The CDR3 DNA reads TGTGCCTGGAGTGGAGGACAGGGAAACTACGAGCAGTACTTC. This sequence encodes CAWSGGQGNYEQYF.